This T cell receptor beta chain came from a study of blood T cell repertoires in COVID-19. Study details: Samples came from the United States, Italy and Spain, spanning acute and convalescent COVID-19.

Germline V gene lookup returns CDR1 SGHTA and CDR2 FQGTGA. This CDR3 region has 16 residues. Trimming took 5 bases from V and 4 from J; bases not matched to a gene: 7. The table came from immunoSEQ multiplex PCR; TCRdb's copy has only in-frame clones and leaves some out. The sample shows roughly 250,000 clones, approximately 80% of them seen only once. This clone appeared once. The material sequenced was peripheral blood. The receptor comes from a woman between 45 and 60 years old with acute or convalescent COVID-19. This chain joins TRBV7-3 and TRBJ2-2; 10 bases are shared with TRBD2. The CDR3 region is CASSQRGGRGTGELFF. DNA for the CDR3: TGTGCCAGCAGCCAGCGGGGGGGCCGTGGCACCGGGGAGCTGTTTTTT.